This TCR beta chain appears in the sequencing data of a study of blood T cell repertoires in COVID-19. Turning to the study itself: Sample material is recorded as cDNA or gDNA derived from T cells, B-cell-depleted T cells, or PBMCs.

Repertoires were generated with immunoSEQ multiplex PCR, while TCRdb's copy carries only in-frame clones and drops some. The sample consists of 140,000 to 150,000 clones, roughly 80% of them appearing once. The germline V and J ends were trimmed by 2 bases and 2 bases, with 12 bases remaining between them. The germline V gene has CDR1 MDHEN and CDR2 SYDVKM. The CDR3 totals 16 residues. This chain uses TRBV28 with TRBJ1-4; D might be TRBD1 (5 bases). The sample comprised PBMCs or T cells enriched from blood (not recorded which). The clonotype was recovered from a woman between 50 and 59 years old who had recovered from COVID-19. CDR3 region: CASSLPRVGTNEKLFF. In DNA form, the CDR3 reads TGTGCCAGCAGTTTACCCAGGGTGGGTACTAATGAAAAACTGTTTTTT. The variable domain in full, with the rest retrieved from reference TRBV28 and TRBJ1-4, is DVKVTQSSRYLVKRTGEKVFLECVQDMDHENMFWYRQDPGLGLRLIYFSYDVKMKEKGDIPEGYSVSREKKERFSLILESASTNQTSMYLCASSLPRVGTNEKLFFGSGTQLSVL.